One and the same sample provided the 30 T cell receptor beta chains below, sequenced in a study of T cells expressing NK-cell markers. No DNA is given; TCRdb re-called the 5' RACE reads and lists each CDR3 protein once. The sample includes approximately 440,000 distinct CDR3 sequences. The material sequenced was blood T cells: a sorted CD56 or NKG2C T cell subset, CD4+ or CD8+ T cells, or bulk PBMC T cells (not recorded which). These receptors were taken from a woman between 50 and 59 years old in good health.

The chain couples TRBV11-1 to TRBJ2-5; TCRdb lists TRBD1, though no DNA is available to test this call. CDR3 length equals 16 residues. Germline CDR1 reads SGHAT; CDR2 reads FQDESV (reference sequence). CDR3 amino acids: CASSSGTGVFSETQYF. The full variable domain, in which reference TRBV11-1 and TRBJ2-5 provide the parts outside the CDR3, is EAEVAQSPRYKITEKSQAVAFWCDPISGHATLYWYRQILGQGPELLVQFQDESVVDDSQLPKDRFSAERLKGVDSTLKIQPAELGDSAMYLCASSSGTGVFSETQYFGPGTRLLVL.

This sequence joins TRBV20-1 and TRBJ2-1; no DNA is available, so the TRBD2 call from TCRdb remains unchecked. CDR1 and CDR2 from the germline V gene are DFQATT and SNEGSKA (reference sequence). The CDR3 is made up of 17 amino acids. The CDR3 sequence is CSARDRAAELAGGEQFF.

V gene TRBV20-1 combines with J gene TRBJ1-5; with no DNA, the TCRdb D assignment of TRBD1 cannot be verified. From germline, CDR1 is DFQATT and CDR2 SNEGSKA (reference sequence). The CDR3 has 18 amino acids. CDR3 sequence reads: CSARPRYRGLRGDQPQHF.

The genes are TRBV24-1 and TRBJ2-1; the D call of TRBD2 rests on TCRdb alone, since no DNA is present to check it. This CDR3 spans 14 amino acids. CDR1 and CDR2 from the germline V gene are KGHDR and SFDVKD. CDR3 amino acids: CATSDFRKGNEQFF.

The chain carries TRBV15 and TRBJ2-4; TCRdb gives TRBD2 as the D gene, but with no DNA this cannot be confirmed. Germline values: CDR1 LNHNV, CDR2 YYDKDF (reference sequence). CDR3 length equals 17 residues. The CDR3 region is CATSRDPSGIAKNIQYF.

The rearrangement links TRBV5-1 to TRBJ2-7. The CDR3 runs 14 residues. Germline V gene sequence: CDR1 SGHRS, CDR2 YFSETQ. This CDR3 is CASSLGFTSYEQYF.

This chain connects TRBV7-9 to TRBJ2-1; TCRdb designates TRBD2, a call that cannot be tested without DNA. This CDR3 is 15 amino acids long. Germline assignment: CDR1 SEHNR and CDR2 FQNEAQ (reference sequence). The CDR3 reads CASSFTPSGSNEQFF.

V and J are TRBV10-3 and TRBJ2-7; TCRdb designates TRBD1, a call that cannot be tested without DNA. Germline assignment: CDR1 ENHRY and CDR2 SYGVKD. This CDR3 has 15 amino acids. The CDR3 protein is CAISKGATGVYEQYF.

V and J are TRBV6-1 and TRBJ1-2. The CDR3 is 12 amino acids. Looked up from germline, CDR1 is MNHNS and CDR2 is SASEGT. The CDR3 region is CASSEGSLGYTF.

This chain joins TRBV19 and TRBJ2-1; TCRdb selects TRBD2, and the lack of DNA leaves this call unchecked. CDR3 length: 13 amino acids. Per the germline V gene, CDR1 is LNHDA and CDR2 is SQIVND (reference sequence). The CDR3: CASSTGLNNEQFF.

The chain recombines TRBV20-1 with TRBJ2-7; TCRdb proposes TRBD1, but this gene call is untestable without DNA. The CDR3 runs 14 residues. The germline V gene encodes CDR1 DFQATT and CDR2 SNEGSKA (reference sequence). The CDR3 is CSGLASNRVDEQYF.

The chain couples TRBV2 to TRBJ1-1. Germline loops: CDR1 SNHLY, CDR2 FYNNEI. The CDR3 loop spans 14 amino acids. Here the CDR3 reads CASTNHVVNTEAFF.

The chain combines TRBV6-2 or TRBV6-3 with TRBJ2-7; absent DNA, TCRdb's TRBD2 call cannot be checked. Germline loops: CDR1 MNHEY, CDR2 SVGEGT. The CDR3 loop spans 15 amino acids. The CDR3 here is CASSSPGGPSYEQYF.

The chain joins TRBV14 to TRBJ2-5. The CDR3 runs to 15 residues. Looked up from germline, CDR1 is SGHDN and CDR2 is FVKESK. The CDR3 sequence: CASSQAGSEAGTQYF.

The V gene is TRBV3-1, the J gene TRBJ2-1; TCRdb names TRBD2, which stays unverified in the absence of DNA. The CDR3 length is 15 residues. Germline values: CDR1 LGHDT, CDR2 YNNKEL (reference sequence). The CDR3 sequence: CASSQDVGGRAEQFF.

J is TRBJ1-1 and V is TRBV29-1; the TCRdb call, TRBD1, lacks DNA for checking. The CDR3 length is 12 residues. CDR1 and CDR2 (germline): SQVTM, ANQGSEA. The CDR3 sequence: CSVDRGFTEAFF.

The chain joins TRBV6-1 to TRBJ1-2. The CDR3 is 14 residues long. CDR1 is MNHNS, CDR2 SASEGT, per germline. CDR3 loop: CASSEAGANYGYTF.

The rearrangement links TRBV30 to TRBJ1-4. Germline CDR1 is GTSNPN and CDR2 is SVGIG (reference sequence). The CDR3 runs 14 residues. Here the CDR3 reads CAWSVVGLNEKLFF. The variable domain in full, with the rest retrieved from reference TRBV30 and TRBJ1-4, is SQTIHQWPATLVQPVGSPLSLECTVEGTSNPNLYWYRQAAGRGLQLLFYSVGIGQISSEVPQNLSASRPQDRQFILSSKKLLLSDSGFYLCAWSVVGLNEKLFFGSGTQLSVL.

The genes are TRBV5-1 and TRBJ2-3; with no DNA, the TCRdb D assignment of TRBD1 cannot be verified. The CDR3 is 15 amino acids. Germline CDR1 and CDR2: SGHRS and YFSETQ. The CDR3 region is CASSNRDPTTDTQYF.

The chain has TRBV6-4 and TRBJ1-1. This CDR3 contains 14 residues. CDR1 and CDR2 from the germline V gene are MRHNA and SNTAGT. CDR3 region: CALLSIGRLREAFF.

The gene calls are TRBV7-8 and TRBJ2-7; TCRdb gives TRBD2 as the D gene, but with no DNA this cannot be confirmed. From germline, CDR1 is SGHVS and CDR2 FQNEAQ. This CDR3 comprises 16 residues. CDR3 sequence reads: CASSSQGPGGVYEQYF.

CDR3 protein: CASNFHRGDNEQFF. V usage is TRBV19 and J usage is TRBJ2-1. The CDR3 spans 14 residues. The germline gives CDR1 LNHDA, CDR2 SQIVND (reference sequence).

V usage is TRBV20-1 and J usage is TRBJ2-1; TCRdb lists TRBD2, though no DNA is available to test this call. The CDR3 sequence is 14 residues long. Germline CDR1 and CDR2: DFQATT and SNEGSKA (reference sequence). The CDR3 sequence is CSARGREGYNEQFF.

V gene TRBV20-1 combines with J gene TRBJ2-4; TCRdb returns TRBD2, unconfirmable since there is no DNA. The CDR3 has 15 residues. Germline-derived CDR1 and CDR2 are DFQATT and SNEGSKA (reference sequence). Here the CDR3 reads CSAGEAGSAKNIQYF.

V is TRBV10-2 and J is TRBJ2-1; TCRdb indicates TRBD1, and absent DNA this call remains unverified. Germline CDR1 is WSHSY and CDR2 is SAAADI. This CDR3 spans 17 amino acids. The CDR3 here is CASRATGGRGQNNEQFF.

The chain joins TRBV29-1 to TRBJ2-3. CDR3 length: 11 amino acids. The germline CDR1 and CDR2 sequences are SQVTM and ANQGSEA. The CDR3: CSVGVTDTQYF.

This chain uses TRBV6-2 or TRBV6-3 with TRBJ2-2; as DNA is missing, the TRBD1 call by TCRdb cannot be tested. Germline CDR1 reads MNHEY; CDR2 reads SVGEGT. The CDR3 runs to 18 residues. This CDR3 is CATGGVRDTSFNTGELFF.

This chain links TRBV12-3 or TRBV12-4 with TRBJ2-3; TCRdb outputs TRBD1, but without DNA this stays unchecked. CDR3 length: 14 amino acids. CDR3 sequence: CAIAIGDYTDTQYF.

The V gene is TRBV5-1, the J gene TRBJ2-6; the D gene TCRdb calls, TRBD2, cannot be checked with no DNA. CDR1 and CDR2 (germline): SGHRS, YFSETQ. The CDR3 consists of 19 residues. The CDR3 sequence: CASSLGFGLAGGGANVLTF.

The rearrangement links TRBV6-6 to TRBJ1-1; the TRBD1 assignment by TCRdb is unverifiable without DNA. Germline V gene data show CDR1 as MNHNY and CDR2 as SVGAGI (reference sequence). The CDR3 spans 14 residues. The chain's CDR3 is CASTPWGRNTEAFF.